This TCR beta chain came from a study of T cell changes during pregnancy in multiple sclerosis. The method was immunoSEQ multiplex PCR; TCRdb's version includes in-frame clones alone and lacks a portion of them. This sample yields approximately 44,000 clones, of which about nine tenths are seen a single time; roughly 0.7% belongs to the top ten. Germline CDR1 is MNHNS and CDR2 is SASEGT. Trimming cost V 7 bases and J 0 bases, with 10 bases left between them. The CDR3 is made up of 13 amino acids. This chain links TRBV6-1 with TRBJ2-7, with a possible D match to TRBD1 (5 bases). The starting material was CD4+ T cells from peripheral blood mononuclear cells, obtained in the first trimester of pregnancy. The receptor was isolated from a female donor with multiple sclerosis, enrolled in a pregnancy study. The CDR3 spells CASIRGSSYEQYF. In nucleotides, the CDR3 is TGTGCCAGCATAAGGGGTAGCTCCTACGAGCAGTACTTC.